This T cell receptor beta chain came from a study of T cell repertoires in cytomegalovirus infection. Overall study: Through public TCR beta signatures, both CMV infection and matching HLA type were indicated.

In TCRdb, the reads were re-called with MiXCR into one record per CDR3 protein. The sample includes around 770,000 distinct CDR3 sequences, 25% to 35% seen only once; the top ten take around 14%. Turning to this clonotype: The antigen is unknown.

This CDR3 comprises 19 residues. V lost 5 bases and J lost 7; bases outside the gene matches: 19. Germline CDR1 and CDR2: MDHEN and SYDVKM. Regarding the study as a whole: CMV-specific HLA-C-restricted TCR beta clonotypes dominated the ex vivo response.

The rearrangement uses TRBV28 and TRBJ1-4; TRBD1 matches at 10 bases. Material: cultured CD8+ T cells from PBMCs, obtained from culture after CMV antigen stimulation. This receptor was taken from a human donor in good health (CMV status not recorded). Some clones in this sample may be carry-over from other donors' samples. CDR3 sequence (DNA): TGTGCCAGCAGTCCTATCCTATACACGACAGGGGGCGAAGGTGAAAAACTGTTTTTT. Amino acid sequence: CASSPILYTTGGEGEKLFF.